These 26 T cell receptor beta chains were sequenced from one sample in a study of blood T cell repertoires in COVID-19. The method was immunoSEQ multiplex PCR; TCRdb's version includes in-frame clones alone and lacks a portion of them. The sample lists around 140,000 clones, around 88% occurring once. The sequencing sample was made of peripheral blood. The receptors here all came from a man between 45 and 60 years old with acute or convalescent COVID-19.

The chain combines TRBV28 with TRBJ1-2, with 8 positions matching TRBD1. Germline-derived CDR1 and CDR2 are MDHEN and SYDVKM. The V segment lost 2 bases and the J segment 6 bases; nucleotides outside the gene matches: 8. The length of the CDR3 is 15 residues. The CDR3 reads CASSLGWAGGNGYTF. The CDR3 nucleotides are TGTGCCAGCAGTTTAGGGTGGGCAGGGGGCAATGGCTACACCTTC.

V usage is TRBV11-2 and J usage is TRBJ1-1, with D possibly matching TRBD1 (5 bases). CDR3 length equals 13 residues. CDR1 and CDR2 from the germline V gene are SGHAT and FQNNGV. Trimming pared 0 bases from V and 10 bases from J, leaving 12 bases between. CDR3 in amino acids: CASSLDGGGPAFF. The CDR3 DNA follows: TGTGCCAGCAGCTTAGATGGGGGAGGGCCAGCTTTCTTT.

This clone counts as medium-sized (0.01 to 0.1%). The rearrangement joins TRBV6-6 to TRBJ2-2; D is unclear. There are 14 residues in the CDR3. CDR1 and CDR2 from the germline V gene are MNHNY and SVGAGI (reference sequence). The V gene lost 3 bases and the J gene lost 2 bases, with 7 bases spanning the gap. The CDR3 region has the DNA TGTGCCAGCAGTTATGGAGAAAACACCGGGGAGCTGTTTTTT. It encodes CASSYGENTGELFF.

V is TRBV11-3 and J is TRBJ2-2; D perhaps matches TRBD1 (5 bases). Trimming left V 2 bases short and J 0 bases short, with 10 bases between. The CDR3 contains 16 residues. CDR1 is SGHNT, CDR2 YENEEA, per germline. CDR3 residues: CASSLTGPSNTGELFF. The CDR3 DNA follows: TGTGCCAGCAGCTTAACAGGCCCATCGAACACCGGGGAGCTGTTTTTT.

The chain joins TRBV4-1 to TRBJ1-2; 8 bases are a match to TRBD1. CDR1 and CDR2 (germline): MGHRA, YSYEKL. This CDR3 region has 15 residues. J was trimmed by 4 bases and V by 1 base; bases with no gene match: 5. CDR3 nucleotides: TGCGCCAGCAGCCAAGTGCAGGGGGCTATCTATGGCTACACCTTC. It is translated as CASSQVQGAIYGYTF.

CDR3 in amino acids: CASSLTGRETQYF. In nucleotides, the CDR3 is TGTGCCAGCAGCTTGACAGGGCGCGAGACCCAGTACTTC. J is TRBJ2-5 and V is TRBV5-8, with D possibly TRBD1 on 6 matching bases. Trimming left V 1 base short and J 5 bases short, with 9 bases between. CDR1 is SGHTS and CDR2 is YDEGEE in the germline V gene. This CDR3 spans 13 amino acids.

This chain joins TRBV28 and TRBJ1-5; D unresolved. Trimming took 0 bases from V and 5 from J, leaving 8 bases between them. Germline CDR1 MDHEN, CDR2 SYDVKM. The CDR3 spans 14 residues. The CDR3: CASSLWRADQPQHF. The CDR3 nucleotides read TGTGCCAGCAGTTTATGGAGGGCCGATCAGCCCCAGCATTTT. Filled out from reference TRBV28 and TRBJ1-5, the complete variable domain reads DVKVTQSSRYLVKRTGEKVFLECVQDMDHENMFWYRQDPGLGLRLIYFSYDVKMKEKGDIPEGYSVSREKKERFSLILESASTNQTSMYLCASSLWRADQPQHFGDGTRLSIL.

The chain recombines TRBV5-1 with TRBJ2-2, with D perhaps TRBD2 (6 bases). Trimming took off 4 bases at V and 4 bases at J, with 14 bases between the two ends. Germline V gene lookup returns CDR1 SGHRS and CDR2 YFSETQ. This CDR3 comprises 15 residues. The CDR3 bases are TGCGCCAGCAGCCCGGGCCCCGGGGGCACCGGGGAGCTGTTTTTT. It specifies CASSPGPGGTGELFF.

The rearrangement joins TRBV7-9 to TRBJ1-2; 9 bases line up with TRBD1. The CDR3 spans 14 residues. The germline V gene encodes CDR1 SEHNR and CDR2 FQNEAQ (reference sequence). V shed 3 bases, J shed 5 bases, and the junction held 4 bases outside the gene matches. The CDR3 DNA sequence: TGTGCCAGCAGCTTCCCCGGGACAGGGTATGGCTACACCTTC. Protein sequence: CASSFPGTGYGYTF.

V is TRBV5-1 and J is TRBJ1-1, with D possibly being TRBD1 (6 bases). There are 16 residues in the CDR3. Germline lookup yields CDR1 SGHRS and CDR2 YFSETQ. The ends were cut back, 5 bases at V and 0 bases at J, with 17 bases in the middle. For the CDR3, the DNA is TGCGCCAGCAGAAGAGACTGGGCAGGGGTGAACACTGAAGCTTTCTTT. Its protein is CASRRDWAGVNTEAFF.

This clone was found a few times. The CDR3 DNA reads as TGCGCCAGCAGCCAGACGACTCAAATCTATGGCTACACCTTC. Translated: CASSQTTQIYGYTF. The chain has TRBV4-1 and TRBJ1-2; D is ambiguous. The CDR3 is 14 amino acids. V lost 3 bases, J lost 4 bases, and 12 bases lay in between. CDR1 is MGHRA, CDR2 YSYEKL, per germline.

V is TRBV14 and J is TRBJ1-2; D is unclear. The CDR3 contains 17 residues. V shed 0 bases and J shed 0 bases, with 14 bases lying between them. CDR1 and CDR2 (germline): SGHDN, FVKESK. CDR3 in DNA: TGTGCCAGCAGCCAAGATGGGCAGCTAAGACCTAACTATGGCTACACCTTC. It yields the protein CASSQDGQLRPNYGYTF.

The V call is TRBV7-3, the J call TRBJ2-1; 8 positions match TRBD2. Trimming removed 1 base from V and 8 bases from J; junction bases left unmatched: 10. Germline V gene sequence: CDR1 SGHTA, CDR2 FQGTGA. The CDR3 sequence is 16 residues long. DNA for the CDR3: TGTGCCAGCAGCTTAAAGAAAAATAGCGGGGTAGATGAGCAGTTCTTC. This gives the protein CASSLKKNSGVDEQFF.

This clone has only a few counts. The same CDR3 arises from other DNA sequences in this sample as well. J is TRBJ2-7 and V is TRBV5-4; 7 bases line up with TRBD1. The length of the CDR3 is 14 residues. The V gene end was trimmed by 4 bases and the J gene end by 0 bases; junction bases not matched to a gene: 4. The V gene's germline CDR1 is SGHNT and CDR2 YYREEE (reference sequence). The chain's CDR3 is CASSLDRSSYEQYF. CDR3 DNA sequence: TGTGCCAGCAGCCTGGACAGGAGCTCCTACGAGCAGTACTTC.

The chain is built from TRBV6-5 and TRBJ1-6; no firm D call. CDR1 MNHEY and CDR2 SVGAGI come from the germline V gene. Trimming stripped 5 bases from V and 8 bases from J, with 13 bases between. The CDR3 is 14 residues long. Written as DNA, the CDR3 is TGTGCCAGCAGTCCCCGGAGGGAGGATTCACCCCTCCACTTT. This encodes CASSPRREDSPLHF.

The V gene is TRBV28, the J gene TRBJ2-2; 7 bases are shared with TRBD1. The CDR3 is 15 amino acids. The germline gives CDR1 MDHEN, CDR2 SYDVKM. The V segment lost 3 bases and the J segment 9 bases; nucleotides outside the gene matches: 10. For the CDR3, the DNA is TGTGCCAGCAGTTTTCAGCGACAGGGACCGAGGGAGCTGTTTTTT. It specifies CASSFQRQGPRELFF.

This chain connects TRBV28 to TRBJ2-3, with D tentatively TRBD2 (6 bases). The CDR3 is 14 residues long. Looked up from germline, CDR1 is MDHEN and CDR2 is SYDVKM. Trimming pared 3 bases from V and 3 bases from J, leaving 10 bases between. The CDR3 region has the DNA TGTGCCAGCAGTTTGGGGGGTTATACAGATACGCAGTATTTT. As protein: CASSLGGYTDTQYF.

The CDR3 loop reads CASKTTGTAEAFF. As DNA, the CDR3 is TGTGCCAGCAAGACGACAGGGACCGCTGAAGCTTTCTTT. V gene TRBV7-9 combines with J gene TRBJ1-1, with TRBD1 matching 7 bases. Germline lookup yields CDR1 SEHNR and CDR2 FQNEAQ (reference sequence). The CDR3 has 13 residues. J lost 6 bases, V lost 7 bases, and 8 bases had no gene match.

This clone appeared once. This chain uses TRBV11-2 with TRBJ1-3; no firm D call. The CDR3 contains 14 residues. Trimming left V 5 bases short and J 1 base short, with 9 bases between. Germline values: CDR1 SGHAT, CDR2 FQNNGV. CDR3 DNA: TGTGCCAGCAGCCCCGGTACTTCTGGAAACACCATATATTTT. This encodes CASSPGTSGNTIYF.

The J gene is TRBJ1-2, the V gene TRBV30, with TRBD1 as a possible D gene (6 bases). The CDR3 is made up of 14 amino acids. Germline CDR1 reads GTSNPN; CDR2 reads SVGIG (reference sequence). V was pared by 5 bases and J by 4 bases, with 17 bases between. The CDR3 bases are TGTGCCTGGCAAAAACAGGGTGAAGGCTATGGCTACACCTTC. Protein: CAWQKQGEGYGYTF.

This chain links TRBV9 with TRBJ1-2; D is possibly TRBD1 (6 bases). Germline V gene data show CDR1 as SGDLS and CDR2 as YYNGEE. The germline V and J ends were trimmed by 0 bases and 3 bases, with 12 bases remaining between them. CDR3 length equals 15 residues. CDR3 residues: CASSVDWGQDYGYTF. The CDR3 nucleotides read TGTGCCAGCAGCGTAGATTGGGGGCAGGACTATGGCTACACCTTC.

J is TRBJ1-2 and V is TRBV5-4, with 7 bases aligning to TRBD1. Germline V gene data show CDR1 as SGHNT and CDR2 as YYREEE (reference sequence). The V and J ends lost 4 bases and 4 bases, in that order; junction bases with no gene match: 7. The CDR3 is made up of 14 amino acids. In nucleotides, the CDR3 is TGTGCCAGCAGCCATGGACAGGCGAGCTATGGCTACACCTTC. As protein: CASSHGQASYGYTF. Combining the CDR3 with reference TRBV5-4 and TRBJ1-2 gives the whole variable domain ETGVTQSPTHLIKTRGQQVTLRCSSQSGHNTVSWYQQALGQGPQFIFQYYREEENGRGNFPPRFSGLQFPNYSSELNVNALELDDSALYLCASSHGQASYGYTFGSGTRLTVV.

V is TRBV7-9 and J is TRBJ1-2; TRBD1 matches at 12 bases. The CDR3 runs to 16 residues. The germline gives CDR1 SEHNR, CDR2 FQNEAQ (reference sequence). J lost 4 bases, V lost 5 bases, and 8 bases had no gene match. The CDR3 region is CASSAGDRGRGYGYTF. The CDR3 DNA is TGTGCCAGCAGCGCCGGGGACAGGGGGCGGGGCTATGGCTACACCTTC.

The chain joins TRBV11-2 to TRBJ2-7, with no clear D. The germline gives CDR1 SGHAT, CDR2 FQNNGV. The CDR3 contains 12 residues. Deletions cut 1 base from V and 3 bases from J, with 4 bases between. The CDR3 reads CASSLAGYEQYF. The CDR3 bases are TGTGCCAGCAGCTTAGCGGGCTACGAGCAGTACTTC.

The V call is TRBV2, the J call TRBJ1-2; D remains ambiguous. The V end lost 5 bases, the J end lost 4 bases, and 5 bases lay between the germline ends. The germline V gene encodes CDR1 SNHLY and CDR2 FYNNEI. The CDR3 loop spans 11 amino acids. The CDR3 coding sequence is TGTGCCAGCAGTTCGGTCTATGGCTACACCTTC. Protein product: CASSSVYGYTF.

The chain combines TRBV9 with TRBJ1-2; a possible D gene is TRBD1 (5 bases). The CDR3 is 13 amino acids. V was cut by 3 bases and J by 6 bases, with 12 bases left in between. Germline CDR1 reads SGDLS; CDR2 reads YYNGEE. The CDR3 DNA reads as TGTGCCAGCAGCGCCCCCCACAGGAATGGCTACACCTTC. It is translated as CASSAPHRNGYTF.